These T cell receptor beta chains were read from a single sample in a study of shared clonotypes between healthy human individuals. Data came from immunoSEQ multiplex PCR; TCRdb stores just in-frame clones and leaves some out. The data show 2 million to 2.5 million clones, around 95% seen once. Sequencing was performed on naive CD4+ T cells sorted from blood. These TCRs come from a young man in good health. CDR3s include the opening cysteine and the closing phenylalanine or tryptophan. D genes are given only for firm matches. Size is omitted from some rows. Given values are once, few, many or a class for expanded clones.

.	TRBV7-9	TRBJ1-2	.	CASTPRQPTNYGYTF	TGTGCCAGCACCCCGAGACAGCCTACTAACTATGGCTACACCTTC
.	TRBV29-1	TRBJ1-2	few	CSVVQVYGYTF	TGCAGCGTTGTCCAGGTCTATGGCTACACCTTC
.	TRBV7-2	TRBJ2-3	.	CASSLEGTDTQYF	TGTGCCAGCAGCTTAGAGGGGACAGATACGCAGTATTTT
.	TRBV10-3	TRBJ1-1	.	CAISDLVGGSDTEAFF	TGTGCCATCAGTGATTTAGTAGGGGGGAGCGACACTGAAGCTTTCTTT
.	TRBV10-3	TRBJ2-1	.	CAISETGTGSKYNEQFF	TGTGCCATCAGTGAGACAGGGACCGGGAGTAAATACAATGAGCAGTTCTTC
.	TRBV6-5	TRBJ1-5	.	CASSYSFLSNQPQHF	TGTGCCAGCAGTTACTCTTTCCTTTCCAATCAGCCCCAGCATTTT
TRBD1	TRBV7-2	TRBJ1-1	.	CASSFGQGEAFF	TGTGCCAGCAGCTTCGGACAGGGTGAAGCTTTCTTT
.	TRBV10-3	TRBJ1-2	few	CAISSGYGYTF	TGTGCCATCAGTTCAGGGTATGGCTACACCTTC
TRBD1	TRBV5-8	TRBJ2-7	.	CASSPGQAAYEQYF	TGTGCCAGCAGCCCGGGACAGGCCGCCTACGAGCAGTACTTC
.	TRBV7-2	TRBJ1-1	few	CASSFVNTEAFF	TGTGCCAGCAGCTTTGTGAACACTGAAGCTTTCTTT
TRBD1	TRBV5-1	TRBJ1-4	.	CASSGQGQGNEKLFF	TGCGCCAGCAGCGGGCAGGGACAGGGTAATGAAAAACTGTTTTTT
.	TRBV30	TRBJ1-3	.	CAWRVRQQKTISGNTIYF	TGTGCCTGGAGGGTCAGGCAGCAGAAGACCATTTCCGGAAACACCATATATTTT
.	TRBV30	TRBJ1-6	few	CAWSVSSYNSPLHF	TGTGCCTGGTCGGTCAGCTCCTATAATTCACCCCTCCACTTT
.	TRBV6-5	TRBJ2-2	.	CASRRETGELFF	TGTGCCAGCAGGAGGGAGACCGGGGAGCTGTTTTTT
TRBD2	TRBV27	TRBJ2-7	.	CASSPLAGLPTYEQYF	TGTGCCAGCAGCCCTCTAGCGGGGCTCCCAACCTACGAGCAGTACTTC
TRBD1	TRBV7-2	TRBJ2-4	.	CASSLTAGGAAKNIQYF	TGTGCCAGCAGCTTAACGGCAGGGGGCGCAGCCAAAAACATTCAGTACTTC
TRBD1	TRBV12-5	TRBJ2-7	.	CASAFDRAYEQYF	TGTGCTAGTGCCTTCGACAGGGCCTACGAGCAGTACTTC
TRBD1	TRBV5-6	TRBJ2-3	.	CASSPGTGERTDTQYF	TGTGCCAGCAGCCCTGGGACAGGGGAGAGAACAGATACGCAGTATTTT
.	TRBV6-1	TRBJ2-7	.	CASSERQVGPGEQYF	TGTGCCAGCAGTGAGAGGCAAGTCGGGCCGGGGGAGCAGTACTTC
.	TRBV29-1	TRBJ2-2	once	CSVGLANTGELFF	TGCAGCGTTGGCCTAGCGAACACCGGGGAGCTGTTTTTT
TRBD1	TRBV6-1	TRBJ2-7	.	CASSAVGQGVYEQYF	TGTGCCAGCAGTGCAGTGGGACAGGGGGTATACGAGCAGTACTTC
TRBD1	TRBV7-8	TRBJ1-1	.	CASCPRGGTEAFF	TGTGCCAGCTGCCCCAGGGGGGGCACTGAAGCTTTCTTT
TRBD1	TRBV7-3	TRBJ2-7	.	CASSLTQGAEQYF	TGTGCCAGCAGCTTAACGCAGGGGGCGGAGCAGTACTTC
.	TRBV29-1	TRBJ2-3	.	CSVPRRGDTQYF	TGCAGCGTCCCGCGGCGTGGCGATACGCAGTATTTT